Sequencing of this T cell receptor beta chain was carried out in a study of beta chain features in type 1 diabetes. V was pared by 2 bases and J by 6 bases, with 8 bases between. CDR3 size: 13 residues. The V gene's germline CDR1 is MNHNY and CDR2 SVGAGI (reference sequence). This clone occurred a few times. Its antigen remains unknown. The entirety of the isolated RNA underwent reverse transcription, so expressed TCRB transcripts were sequenced. Sequencing used immunoSEQ multiplex PCR; TCRdb keeps in-frame clones, though not all of them. The sample lists hundreds of thousands of clones, around an eighth occurring once. General observations from the study: In every one of the four CD4+ subsets, TCRB CDR3s were moderately but significantly shorter in Type 1 diabetes patients. PCR might pick shorter templates more often, in the same way for patients and controls.

The sequencing input was naive CD4+ T cells from blood. The clonotype originates from a man aged 18-30 years with type 1 diabetes. This rearrangement joins TRBV6-6 to TRBJ2-1; D unresolved. This CDR3 reads CASSYTDSNEQFF. Here the CDR3 DNA reads TGTGCCAGCAGTTACACCGATTCCAATGAGCAGTTCTTC.